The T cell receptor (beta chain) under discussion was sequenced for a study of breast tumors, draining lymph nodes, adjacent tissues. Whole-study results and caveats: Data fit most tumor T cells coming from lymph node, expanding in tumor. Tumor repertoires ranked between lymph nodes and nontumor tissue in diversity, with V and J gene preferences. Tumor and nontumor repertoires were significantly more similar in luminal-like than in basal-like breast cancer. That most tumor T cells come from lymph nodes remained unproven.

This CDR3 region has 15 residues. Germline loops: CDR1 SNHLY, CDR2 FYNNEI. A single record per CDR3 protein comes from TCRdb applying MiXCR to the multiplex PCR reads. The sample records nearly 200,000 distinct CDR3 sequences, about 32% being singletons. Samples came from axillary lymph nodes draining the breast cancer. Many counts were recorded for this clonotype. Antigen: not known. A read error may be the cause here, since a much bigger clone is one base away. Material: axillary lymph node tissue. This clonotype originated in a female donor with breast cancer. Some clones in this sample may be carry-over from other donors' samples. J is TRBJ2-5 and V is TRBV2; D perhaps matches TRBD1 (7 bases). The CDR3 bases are TGTGCCAGCAGGCCAACTACTGCCAGGGGGGAGACCCTGTACTTC. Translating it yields CASRPTTARGETLYF.